This T cell receptor (beta chain) was sequenced for a study of blood T cell repertoires in COVID-19. CDR1 MNHEY and CDR2 SVGAGI come from the germline V gene. V lost 7 bases and J 5 bases, leaving 5 bases between the germline ends. The CDR3 is made up of 11 amino acids. In the source study's methods: From reference gene primer amplification, estimates of nucleated cell counts were derived. Assay used: immunoSEQ multiplex PCR; TCRdb lists only in-frame clones, some missing. V and J calls and clone size come straight from that table; D and trimming were deduced from the DNA. This sample has roughly 160,000 clones, with around 84% found just once.

The gene calls are TRBV6-5 and TRBJ2-2; the D is unclear. Specimen: peripheral blood. This receptor was obtained from a man between 50 and 59 years old with active or convalescent COVID-19. CDR3 DNA: TGTGCCAGCACCCGGACCGGGGAGCTGTTTTTT. Encoded protein: CASTRTGELFF.